This T cell receptor (beta chain) appears in the sequencing data of a study of T-cell reconstitution after alpha-beta-depleted transplantation in children. V was shortened by 0 bases and J by 2 bases, with 17 bases between the two germline ends. Per germline, CDR1 LGHNA and CDR2 YNFKEQ. The CDR3 length is 17 residues. This clonotype was picked up a small number of times. Unique molecular identifiers were used to barcode this TCRbeta library. TCRdb redid the calling of the PCR reads with MiXCR, one entry per CDR3 protein. The sample yields about 460,000 distinct CDR3 sequences, about an eighth seen once.

The material was PBMCs, mostly from graft donor cells, obtained 180 days after TCRalphabeta/CD19-depleted stem cell transplant. The chain has TRBV4-2 and TRBJ2-7, with a weak D call TRBD2 (6 bases). The TCR originated in a female patient aged 2 to 10 who had a stem cell transplant for aplastic anemia, so the T cells may come from the graft donor. This CDR3 is CASSQDGYGTLTYEQYF. The CDR3 nucleotides read TGTGCCAGCAGCCAAGATGGATATGGGACTCTAACCTACGAGCAGTACTTC.